Below are 27 T cell receptor beta chains sequenced from a single sample in a study of blood T cell repertoires in COVID-19. Method: immunoSEQ multiplex PCR; TCRdb's copy keeps in-frame clones and lacks some. The table has 100,000 to 150,000 clones, around nine tenths seen once. Sequencing input: peripheral blood. The receptors stem from a man over 45 with active or convalescent COVID-19.

V is TRBV27 and J is TRBJ2-7, with 7 nucleotides matching TRBD2. The V gene end was trimmed by 2 bases and the J gene end by 3 bases; junction bases not matched to a gene: 7. The CDR3 runs 15 residues. The germline V gene has CDR1 MNHEY and CDR2 SMNVEV (reference sequence). The CDR3: CASSLGRVRIYEQYF. The CDR3 region has the DNA TGTGCCAGCAGTTTAGGGAGGGTTCGAATCTACGAGCAGTACTTC.

The gene calls are TRBV4-1 and TRBJ2-1; 13 bases match TRBD2. Trimming removed 3 bases from V and 5 bases from J; junction bases left unmatched: 4. Germline loops: CDR1 MGHRA, CDR2 YSYEKL. The CDR3 sequence is 16 residues long. CDR3: CASSQAGTSGNNEQFF. The CDR3, as DNA: TGCGCCAGCAGCCAGGCTGGGACTAGCGGGAACAATGAGCAGTTCTTC.

The chain couples TRBV5-8 to TRBJ1-5; 10 bases are shared with TRBD1. The CDR3 consists of 17 residues. Germline CDR1 is SGHTS and CDR2 is YDEGEE. The ends lost 2 bases at V and 4 bases at J; junction bases unmatched: 9. CDR3 bases: TGTGCCAGCAGCTTTTGGGGGACAGGGGTCGATAATCAGCCCCAGCATTTT. Its translation is CASSFWGTGVDNQPQHF. The full variable domain, with the rest looked up from reference TRBV5-8 and TRBJ1-5, is EAGVTQSPTHLIKTRGQQATLRCSPISGHTSVYWYQQALGLGLQFLLWYDEGEERNRGNFPPRFSGRQFPNYSSELNVNALELEDSALYLCASSFWGTGVDNQPQHFGDGTRLSIL.

This chain connects TRBV18 to TRBJ1-1; D unclear. This CDR3 is built from 14 residues. The germline V gene encodes CDR1 KGHSH and CDR2 LQKENI. Trimming removed 5 bases from V and 1 base from J, with 11 bases in between. The DNA for the CDR3 is TGTGCCAGCTCAATTGGAGGAGGGAACACTGAAGCTTTCTTT. Translated: CASSIGGGNTEAFF.

This clone occurred once. This sequence joins TRBV28 and TRBJ2-3, with 8 positions matching TRBD2. CDR3 length: 17 residues. Per germline, CDR1 MDHEN and CDR2 SYDVKM. The junction had 9 bases not matched to a gene; V was cut back by 2 bases and J by 2 bases. The chain's CDR3 is CASSLMPAGDNTDTQYF. The CDR3 nucleotides are TGTGCCAGCAGTTTAATGCCAGCGGGAGACAACACAGATACGCAGTATTTT. Looking up the rest from reference TRBV28 and TRBJ2-3 gives the full variable domain: DVKVTQSSRYLVKRTGEKVFLECVQDMDHENMFWYRQDPGLGLRLIYFSYDVKMKEKGDIPEGYSVSREKKERFSLILESASTNQTSMYLCASSLMPAGDNTDTQYFGPGTRLTVL.

The chain carries TRBV5-1 and TRBJ1-4; tentatively, D is TRBD1 (6 bases). Germline V gene sequence: CDR1 SGHRS, CDR2 YFSETQ. V lost 0 bases and J 7 bases, leaving 13 bases between the germline ends. The CDR3 covers 15 residues. Here the CDR3 reads CASSLGQGGGEKLFF. CDR3 bases: TGCGCCAGCAGCTTGGGGCAGGGAGGGGGTGAAAAACTGTTTTTT.

The genes are TRBV7-2 and TRBJ1-2; 9 bases are shared with TRBD1. This CDR3 is 15 amino acids long. With 4 bases clipped from V and 2 bases from J, the junction kept 5 bases outside the gene matches. CDR1 SGHTA and CDR2 FQGNSA come from the germline V gene. CDR3 in amino acids: CASSSGTGLNYGYTF. The CDR3 DNA is TGTGCCAGCAGCTCCGGGACAGGGCTGAACTATGGCTACACCTTC.

This chain connects TRBV27 to TRBJ1-4; 8 bases are shared with TRBD1. The CDR3 is 13 amino acids. J gave up 4 bases and V 7 bases, and 2 bases lay outside the gene matches. CDR1 MNHEY and CDR2 SMNVEV come from the germline V gene (reference sequence). The CDR3 DNA sequence: TGTGCCAGCAAACAGGGGGATAATGAAAAACTGTTTTTT. Translation gives CASKQGDNEKLFF.

This rearrangement joins TRBV6-5 to TRBJ1-1; TRBD1 agrees at 8 bases. From germline, CDR1 is MNHEY and CDR2 SVGAGI. V trimming: 7 bases; J trimming: 4 bases; junction bases outside the gene matches: 11. The CDR3 totals 15 residues. The CDR3 nucleotides are TGTGCCAGCAAGGGTGGGGGGGGGACAGGCACTGAAGCTTTCTTT. This gives the protein CASKGGGGTGTEAFF.

The chain uses TRBV6-5 and TRBJ1-2, with 9 positions matching TRBD1. V gave up 5 bases and J gave up 4 bases; unmatched junction bases: 2. Germline V gives CDR1 MNHEY, CDR2 SVGAGI. CDR3 length: 13 amino acids. CDR3 nucleotides: TGTGCCAGCAGTAAGACAGGGGGCTATGGCTACACCTTC. Protein sequence: CASSKTGGYGYTF.

The chain has TRBV7-8 and TRBJ2-5; weak D call: TRBD2 (5 bases). Between the trimmed V and J ends, which lost 2 bases and 5 bases, there was a span of 18 bases. There are 16 residues in the CDR3. CDR1 is SGHVS and CDR2 is FQNEAQ in the germline V gene. CDR3 loop: CASSLRESGITETQYF. CDR3 in DNA: TGTGCCAGCAGCTTAAGGGAGTCCGGGATAACGGAGACCCAGTACTTC.

This clone was seen a handful of times. J is TRBJ2-2 and V is TRBV2, with TRBD2 as a possible D gene (6 bases). Deletions cut 8 bases from V and 6 bases from J, with 13 bases between. This CDR3 contains 13 residues. Germline V lookup: CDR1 SNHLY, CDR2 FYNNEI. The CDR3 spells CASLWGVPGELFF. As DNA, the CDR3 is TGTGCCAGCCTGTGGGGGGTTCCCGGGGAGCTGTTTTTT.

The genes are TRBV19 and TRBJ2-4; 10 nucleotides line up with TRBD1. From germline, CDR1 is LNHDA and CDR2 SQIVND (reference sequence). Germline trimming cut 0 bases from V and 1 base from J; bases unmatched to any gene: 9. CDR3 length equals 19 residues. Written as DNA, the CDR3 is TGTGCCAGTAGTATAGATTATAGGGGGACAGGGGTGGCCAAAAACATTCAGTACTTC. Its translation is CASSIDYRGTGVAKNIQYF.

The CDR3 DNA is TGCGCCAGCAGCCAAGAGGGACAGGGGGCAAACACCGGGGAGCTGTTTTTT. Amino acids: CASSQEGQGANTGELFF. J is TRBJ2-2 and V is TRBV4-1, with 12 bases lining up with TRBD1. V was clipped by 0 bases and J by 2 bases; unmatched bases: 1. This CDR3 region has 17 residues. Germline lookup yields CDR1 MGHRA and CDR2 YSYEKL.

The gene calls are TRBV10-1 and TRBJ1-3; possibly TRBD1 for D (5 bases). Trimming removed 0 bases from V and 2 bases from J, with 8 bases in between. Germline V gives CDR1 WNHNN, CDR2 SYGVQD (reference sequence). This CDR3 contains 15 residues. The CDR3 nucleotides are TGCGCCAGCAGTGAGTCGAAGGGGCCTGGAAACACCATATATTTT. Translation: CASSESKGPGNTIYF.

This chain links TRBV5-1 with TRBJ1-1; no reliable D call. The CDR3 is 15 amino acids. V gave up 0 bases and J gave up 1 base, with 10 bases separating them. Germline values: CDR1 SGHRS, CDR2 YFSETQ. CDR3 sequence (DNA): TGCGCCAGCAGCTTGGGCCCTGGCGGGAACACTGAAGCTTTCTTT. Translating it yields CASSLGPGGNTEAFF.

The chain recombines TRBV15 with TRBJ1-1, with 7 positions matching TRBD1. This CDR3 contains 14 residues. The V and J ends lost 6 bases and 4 bases, in that order; junction bases with no gene match: 8. CDR1 is LNHNV, CDR2 YYDKDF, per germline (reference sequence). The CDR3 sequence: CATSRYRGGTEAFF. The CDR3, as DNA: TGTGCCACCAGTCGTTACAGGGGAGGCACTGAAGCTTTCTTT.

This chain uses TRBV10-3 with TRBJ2-2; the match to TRBD2 covers 14 bases. After removal of 5 bases from V and 4 bases from J, the junction contained 9 bases not matched to a gene. The CDR3 consists of 18 residues. Germline CDR1 is ENHRY and CDR2 is SYGVKD. CDR3 region: CAISSPGTSGSRTGELFF. The CDR3 nucleotides read TGTGCCATCAGTTCACCCGGGACTAGCGGGAGCCGCACCGGGGAGCTGTTTTTT.

Regarding this clone: The junction differs from germline at one of its ends, possibly a read error. This rearrangement joins TRBV20-1 to TRBJ2-4; the D is unclear. This CDR3 has 11 residues. Germline V gene data show CDR1 as DFQATT and CDR2 as SNEGSKA (reference sequence). The CDR3 sequence is CSPRYKNIQYF. CDR3 nucleotides: TGCAGTCCTAGGTATAAAAACATTCAGTACTTC.

The chain joins TRBV6-2 or TRBV6-3 to TRBJ2-7; 10 bases map to TRBD2. CDR1 MNHEY and CDR2 SVGEGT come from the germline V gene. V trimming: 5 bases; J trimming: 2 bases; junction bases outside the gene matches: 6. CDR3 size: 15 residues. The CDR3 DNA follows: TGTGCCAGCAGTCCCCGACTAGCGGGTGCCTACGAGCAGTACTTC. Residues: CASSPRLAGAYEQYF.

V gene TRBV7-8 combines with J gene TRBJ2-7; TRBD2 is a possible D gene (5 bases). This CDR3 has 14 amino acids. Germline V gene sequence: CDR1 SGHVS, CDR2 FQNEAQ. V was pared by 1 base and J by 6 bases, with 13 bases between. CDR3 DNA: TGTGCCAGCAGCTTAGTCGAGGGATGGGGCGAGCAGTACTTC. This codes for CASSLVEGWGEQYF.

This chain connects TRBV5-1 to TRBJ2-1, with 8 positions matching TRBD2. V dropped 2 bases and J dropped 7; count of bases not matched to a gene: 8. The CDR3 is 15 residues long. The germline V gene encodes CDR1 SGHRS and CDR2 YFSETQ. In nucleotides, the CDR3 is TGCGCCAGCAGCTTAAAAAGCGGGGGTGGTAATGAGCAGTTCTTC. Translating it yields CASSLKSGGGNEQFF.

V gene TRBV28 combines with J gene TRBJ1-6; 9 bases agree with TRBD1. The junction had 10 bases not matched to a gene; V was cut back by 6 bases and J by 4 bases. CDR1 is MDHEN and CDR2 is SYDVKM in the germline V gene. The CDR3 length is 17 residues. The CDR3 protein is CASRHPGQGRYNSPLHF. The CDR3 bases are TGTGCCAGCAGGCATCCGGGACAGGGTCGGTATAATTCACCCCTCCACTTT.

This sequence joins TRBV19 and TRBJ2-3, with 13 positions matching TRBD2. From germline, CDR1 is LNHDA and CDR2 SQIVND (reference sequence). The trim removed 4 bases at V and 6 bases at J, leaving 7 bases unmatched. CDR3 length: 16 residues. As DNA, the CDR3 is TGTGCCAGTAGTAGGACTAGCGGGGGAAACCGGGATACGCAGTATTTT. Residues: CASSRTSGGNRDTQYF. The full variable domain, with the rest looked up from reference TRBV19 and TRBJ2-3, is DGGITQSPKYLFRKEGQNVTLSCEQNLNHDAMYWYRQDPGQGLRLIYYSQIVNDFQKGDIAEGYSVSREKKESFPLTVTSAQKNPTAFYLCASSRTSGGNRDTQYFGPGTRLTVL.

This chain connects TRBV24-1 to TRBJ1-2, with D unresolved. This CDR3 region has 12 residues. V was trimmed by 5 bases and J by 6 bases, leaving 9 bases between them. From germline, CDR1 is KGHDR and CDR2 SFDVKD. The CDR3 is CATSGWRDGYTF. The DNA for the CDR3 is TGTGCCACCAGTGGGTGGAGGGATGGCTACACCTTC.

The gene calls are TRBV6-5 and TRBJ1-6, with 8 bases aligning to TRBD1. The CDR3 contains 13 residues. V was pared by 6 bases and J by 6 bases, with 1 base of the junction left unmatched. Looked up from germline, CDR1 is MNHEY and CDR2 is SVGAGI. Here the CDR3 reads CASSDRGNSPLHF. In DNA form, the CDR3 reads TGTGCCAGCAGCGACAGGGGTAATTCACCCCTCCACTTT.

The chain joins TRBV6-5 to TRBJ1-1; D gene uncertain. Germline CDR1 MNHEY, CDR2 SVGAGI. V lost 8 bases and J 0 bases, leaving 10 bases between the germline ends. This CDR3 contains 13 residues. The CDR3 here is CASRDGMNTEAFF. The CDR3 DNA is TGTGCCAGCCGAGACGGGATGAACACTGAAGCTTTCTTT.